The entry below describes one TCR beta chain. Its specificity is unknown. Germline-derived CDR1 and CDR2 are MRHNA and SNTAGT. The CDR3 sequence is 15 residues long. Trimming shortened V by 0 bases and J by 1 base, and 8 bases separated the two germline ends. These data are taken from a study of a mutant IDH1 vaccine in newly diagnosed glioma. Time point specified: week 35, safety follow-up. Vaccine doses each comprised 300 ug of mutant IDH1 20-mer peptide, with topical imiquimod. The assay was immunoSEQ multiplex PCR, and TCRdb's table has in-frame clones only and misses some. The sample records 40,000 to 45,000 clones, 81% being singletons.

J is TRBJ2-3 and V is TRBV6-4; D might be TRBD1 (5 bases). This receptor was identified in a woman aged 35 to 49 with glioma. Some clones in this sample may be carry-over from other donors' samples. This specimen was PBMCs, taken from a glioma patient whose treatment included an IDH1 peptide vaccine. The chain's CDR3 is CASSDSGRGTDTQYF. As DNA, the CDR3 is TGTGCCAGCAGTGACTCGGGGCGCGGCACAGATACGCAGTATTTT.